This entry describes one T cell receptor (beta chain). The sample is drawn from a study of blood T cell repertoires in COVID-19. Using immunoSEQ multiplex PCR, the repertoire was profiled, and TCRdb retains in-frame clones only, with some absent. Here the sample spans roughly 22,000 clones, 82% being singletons. The CDR3 totals 15 residues. The germline V gene has CDR1 MDHEN and CDR2 SYDVKM. The V gene end was trimmed by 3 bases and the J gene end by 8 bases; junction bases not matched to a gene: 5. This clonotype originated in a human donor in a cohort sampled during active COVID-19. What was sequenced was peripheral blood. The gene calls are TRBV28 and TRBJ2-1; 12 bases align to TRBD2. This CDR3 reads CASSFRLAGVYEQFF. The CDR3 DNA follows: TGTGCCAGCAGTTTTCGACTAGCGGGAGTCTATGAGCAGTTCTTC.